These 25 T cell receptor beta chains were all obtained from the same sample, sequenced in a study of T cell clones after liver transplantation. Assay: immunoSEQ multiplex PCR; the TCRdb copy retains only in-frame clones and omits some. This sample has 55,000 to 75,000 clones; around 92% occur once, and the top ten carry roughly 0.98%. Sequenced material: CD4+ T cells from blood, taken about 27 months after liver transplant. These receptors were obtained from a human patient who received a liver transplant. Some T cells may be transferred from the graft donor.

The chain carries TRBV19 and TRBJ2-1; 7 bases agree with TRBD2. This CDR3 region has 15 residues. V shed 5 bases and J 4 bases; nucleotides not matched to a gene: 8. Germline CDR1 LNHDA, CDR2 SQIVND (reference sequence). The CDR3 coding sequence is TGTGCCAGTAGTGTCGCGGCTAGCGGTTACAATGAGCAGTTCTTC. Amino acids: CASSVAASGYNEQFF.

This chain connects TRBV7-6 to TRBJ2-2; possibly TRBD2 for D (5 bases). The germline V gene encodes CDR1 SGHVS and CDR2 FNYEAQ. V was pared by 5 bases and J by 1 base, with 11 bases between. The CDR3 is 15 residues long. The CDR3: CASSLAGWNTGELFF. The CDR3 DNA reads TGTGCCAGCAGCCTGGCGGGTTGGAACACCGGGGAGCTGTTTTTT.

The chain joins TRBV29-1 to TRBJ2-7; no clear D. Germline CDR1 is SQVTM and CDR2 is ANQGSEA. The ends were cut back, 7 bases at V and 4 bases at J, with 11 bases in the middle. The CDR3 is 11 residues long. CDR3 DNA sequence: TGCAGCGCAGTTGGGGTGTACGAGCAGTACTTC. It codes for CSAVGVYEQYF.

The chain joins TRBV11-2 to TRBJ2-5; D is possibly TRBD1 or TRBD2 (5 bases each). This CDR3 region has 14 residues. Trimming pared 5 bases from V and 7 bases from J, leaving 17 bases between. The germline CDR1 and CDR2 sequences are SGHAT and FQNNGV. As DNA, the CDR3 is TGTGCCAGCAGCACCAGGGACGGGCCGGGGACCCAGTACTTC. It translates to CASSTRDGPGTQYF.

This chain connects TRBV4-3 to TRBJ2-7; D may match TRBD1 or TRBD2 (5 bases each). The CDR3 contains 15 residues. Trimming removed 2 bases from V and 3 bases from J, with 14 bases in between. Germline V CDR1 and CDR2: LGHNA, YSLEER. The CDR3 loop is CASSQKDGTSYEQYF. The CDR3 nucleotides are TGCGCCAGCAGCCAAAAGGACGGGACGAGCTACGAGCAGTACTTC.

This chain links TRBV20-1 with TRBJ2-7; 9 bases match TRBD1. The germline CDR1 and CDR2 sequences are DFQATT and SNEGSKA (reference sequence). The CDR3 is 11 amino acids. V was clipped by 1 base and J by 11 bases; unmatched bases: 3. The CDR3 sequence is CSARGTGVEYF. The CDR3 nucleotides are TGCAGTGCTAGAGGGACAGGGGTTGAGTACTTC.

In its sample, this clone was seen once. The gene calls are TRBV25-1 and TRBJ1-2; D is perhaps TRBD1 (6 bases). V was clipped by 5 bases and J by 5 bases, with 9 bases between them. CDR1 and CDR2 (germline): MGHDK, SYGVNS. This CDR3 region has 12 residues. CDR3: CASSNTGYGYTF. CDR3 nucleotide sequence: TGTGCCAGCAGTAATACAGGGTATGGCTACACCTTC.

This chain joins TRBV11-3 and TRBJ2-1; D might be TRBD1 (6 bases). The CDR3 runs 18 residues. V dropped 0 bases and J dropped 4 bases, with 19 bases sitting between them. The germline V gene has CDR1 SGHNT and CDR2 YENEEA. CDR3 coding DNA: TGTGCCAGCAGCTTAGATCGGGTAGGACAGTCGAAGTACAATGAGCAGTTCTTC. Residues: CASSLDRVGQSKYNEQFF.

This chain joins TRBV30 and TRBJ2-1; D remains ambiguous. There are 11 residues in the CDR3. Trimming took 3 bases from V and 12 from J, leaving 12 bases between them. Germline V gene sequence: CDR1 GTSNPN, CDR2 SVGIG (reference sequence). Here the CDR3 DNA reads TGTGCCTGGAGCGAGAACGTCGTGCAGTTCTTC. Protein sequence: CAWSENVVQFF.

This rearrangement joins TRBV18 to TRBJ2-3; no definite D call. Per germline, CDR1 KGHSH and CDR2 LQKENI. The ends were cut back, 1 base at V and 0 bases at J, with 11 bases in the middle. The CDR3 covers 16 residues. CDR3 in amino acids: CASSPRAQPSTDTQYF. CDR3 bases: TGTGCCAGCTCACCACGTGCTCAACCAAGCACAGATACGCAGTATTTT.

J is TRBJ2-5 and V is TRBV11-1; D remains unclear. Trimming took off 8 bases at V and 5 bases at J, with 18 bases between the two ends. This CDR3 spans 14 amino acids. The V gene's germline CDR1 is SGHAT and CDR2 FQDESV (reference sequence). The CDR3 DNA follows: TGTGCCAGCCTCTCTAGGGAATTGGGGGAGACCCAGTACTTC. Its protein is CASLSRELGETQYF.

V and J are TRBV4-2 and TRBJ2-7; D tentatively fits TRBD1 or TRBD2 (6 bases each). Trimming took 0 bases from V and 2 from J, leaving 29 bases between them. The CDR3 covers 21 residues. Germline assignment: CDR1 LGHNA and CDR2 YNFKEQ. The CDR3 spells CASSQERQVGTLSRGTYEQYF. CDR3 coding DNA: TGTGCCAGCAGCCAAGAGAGGCAGGTTGGGACATTATCGCGGGGAACCTACGAGCAGTACTTC.

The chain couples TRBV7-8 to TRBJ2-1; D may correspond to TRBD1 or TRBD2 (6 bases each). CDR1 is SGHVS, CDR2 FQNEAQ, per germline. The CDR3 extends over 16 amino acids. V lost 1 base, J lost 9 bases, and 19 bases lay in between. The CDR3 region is CASSLVLPGEGGEQFF. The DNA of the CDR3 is TGTGCCAGCAGCTTAGTTTTGCCGGGAGAGGGGGGTGAGCAGTTCTTC.

The CDR3 DNA reads as TGTGCCAGCAGCTTAGGACAGGGCAGCACAGATACGCAGTATTTT. Translated: CASSLGQGSTDTQYF. The rearrangement joins TRBV11-2 to TRBJ2-3; 7 nucleotides match TRBD1. The CDR3 consists of 15 residues. Per the germline V gene, CDR1 is SGHAT and CDR2 is FQNNGV. The trim removed 1 base at V and 0 bases at J, leaving 1 base unmatched.

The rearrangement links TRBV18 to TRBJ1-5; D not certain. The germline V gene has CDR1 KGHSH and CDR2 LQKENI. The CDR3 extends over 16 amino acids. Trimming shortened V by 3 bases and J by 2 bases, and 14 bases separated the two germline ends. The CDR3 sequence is CASSPPGGGGNQPQHF. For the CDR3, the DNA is TGTGCCAGCTCACCCCCGGGTGGCGGCGGCAATCAGCCCCAGCATTTT.

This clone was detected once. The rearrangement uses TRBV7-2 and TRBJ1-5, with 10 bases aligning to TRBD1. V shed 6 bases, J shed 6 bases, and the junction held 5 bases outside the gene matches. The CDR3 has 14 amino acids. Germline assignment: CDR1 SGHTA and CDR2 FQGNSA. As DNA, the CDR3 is TGTGCCAGCAGTCGGGACAGGGGAGTTCAGCCCCAGCATTTT. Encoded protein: CASSRDRGVQPQHF.

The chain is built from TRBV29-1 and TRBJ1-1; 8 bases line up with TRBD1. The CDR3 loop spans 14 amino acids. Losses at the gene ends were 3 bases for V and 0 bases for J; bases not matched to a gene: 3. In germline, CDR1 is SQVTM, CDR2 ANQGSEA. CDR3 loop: CSVEGQVMNTEAFF. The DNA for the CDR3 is TGCAGCGTTGAGGGACAGGTAATGAACACTGAAGCTTTCTTT. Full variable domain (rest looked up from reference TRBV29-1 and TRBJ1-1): SAVISQKPSRDICQRGTSLTIQCQVDSQVTMMFWYRQQPGQSLTLIATANQGSEATYESGFVIDKFPISRPNLTFSTLTVSNMSPEDSSIYLCSVEGQVMNTEAFFGQGTRLTVV.

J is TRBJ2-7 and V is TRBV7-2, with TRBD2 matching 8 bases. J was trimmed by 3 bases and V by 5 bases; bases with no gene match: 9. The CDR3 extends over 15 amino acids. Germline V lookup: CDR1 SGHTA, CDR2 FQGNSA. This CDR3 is CASSLRGGTLYEQYF. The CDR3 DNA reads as TGTGCCAGCAGCCTACGGGGGGGGACCCTCTACGAGCAGTACTTC.

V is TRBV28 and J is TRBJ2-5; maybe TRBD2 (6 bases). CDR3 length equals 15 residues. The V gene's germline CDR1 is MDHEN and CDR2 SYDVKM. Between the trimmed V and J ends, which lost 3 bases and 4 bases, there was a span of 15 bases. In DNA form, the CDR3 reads TGTGCCAGCAGTTTGGCGGTGGGGGGAGGAGAGACCCAGTACTTC. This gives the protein CASSLAVGGGETQYF.

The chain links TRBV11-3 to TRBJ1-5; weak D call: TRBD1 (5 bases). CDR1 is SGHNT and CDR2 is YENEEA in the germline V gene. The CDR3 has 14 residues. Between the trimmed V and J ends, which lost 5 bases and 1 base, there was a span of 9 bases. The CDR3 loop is CASSLRQSNQPQHF. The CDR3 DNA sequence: TGTGCCAGCAGCCTTCGACAGAGCAATCAGCCCCAGCATTTT.

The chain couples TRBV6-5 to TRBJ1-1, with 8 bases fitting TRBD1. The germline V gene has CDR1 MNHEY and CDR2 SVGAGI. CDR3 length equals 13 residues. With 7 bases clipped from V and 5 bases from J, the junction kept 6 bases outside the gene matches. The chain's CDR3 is CASTGTGGTEAFF. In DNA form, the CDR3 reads TGTGCCAGCACCGGGACAGGAGGGACTGAAGCTTTCTTT.

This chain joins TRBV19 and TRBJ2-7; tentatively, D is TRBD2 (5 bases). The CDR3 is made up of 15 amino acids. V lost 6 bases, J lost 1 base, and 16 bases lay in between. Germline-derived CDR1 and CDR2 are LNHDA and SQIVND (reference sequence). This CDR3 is CASSRRGLGSYEQYF. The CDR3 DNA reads TGTGCCAGTAGCCGCCGAGGGTTAGGGTCCTACGAGCAGTACTTC.

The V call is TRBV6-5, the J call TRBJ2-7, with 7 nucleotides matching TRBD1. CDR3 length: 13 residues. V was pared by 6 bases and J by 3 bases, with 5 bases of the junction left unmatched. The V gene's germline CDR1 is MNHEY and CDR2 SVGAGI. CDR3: CASSRDRYYEQYF. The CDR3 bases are TGTGCCAGCAGCCGGGACAGATACTACGAGCAGTACTTC.

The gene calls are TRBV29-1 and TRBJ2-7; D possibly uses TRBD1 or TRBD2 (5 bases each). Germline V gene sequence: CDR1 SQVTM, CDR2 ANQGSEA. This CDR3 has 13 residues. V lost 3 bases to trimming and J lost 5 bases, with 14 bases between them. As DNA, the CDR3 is TGCAGCGTTGAGACCCCGGGGCGCGACGAGCAGTACTTC. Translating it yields CSVETPGRDEQYF.

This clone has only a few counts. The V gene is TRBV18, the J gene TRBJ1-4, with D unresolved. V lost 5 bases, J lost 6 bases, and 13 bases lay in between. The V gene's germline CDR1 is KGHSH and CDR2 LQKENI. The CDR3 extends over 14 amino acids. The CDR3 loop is CASSATIGDEKLFF. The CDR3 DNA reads TGTGCCAGCTCAGCCACAATTGGGGATGAAAAACTGTTTTTT.